These 18 T cell receptor beta chains were sequenced from one sample in a study of identical twins. TCRdb reprocessed the 5' RACE reads with MiXCR, giving one entry per CDR3 protein. The data contain a few hundred thousand distinct CDR3 sequences, over 8.5% of them seen just once; the ten biggest clones take up roughly 3.2%. These data were likewise used in another study, on yellow fever vaccine responses in identical twins.

Material for sequencing was PBMCs. These receptors all stem from a woman under 30 in good health.

The V call is TRBV12-3 or TRBV12-4, the J call TRBJ2-3; tentative D call: TRBD2 (6 bases). The CDR3 loop spans 15 amino acids. Trimming shortened V by 6 bases and J by 4 bases, and 17 bases separated the two germline ends. CDR3 nucleotide sequence: TGTGCCAGCAGCCGAAGACTAGGGGTTTCAGATACGCAGTATTTT. Amino acids: CASSRRLGVSDTQYF.

Ten or more counts support this clonotype. The CDR3 here is CASSRGEGASTEAFF. CDR3 in DNA: TGTGCCAGCAGCCGAGGGGAGGGGGCCAGCACTGAAGCTTTCTTT. The genes are TRBV12-3 or TRBV12-4 and TRBJ1-1; 7 bases fit TRBD1. V lost 6 bases and J lost 4; bases outside the gene matches: 11. The CDR3 totals 15 residues.

The J gene is TRBJ1-2, the V gene TRBV2; D unresolved. The V end lost 1 base, the J end lost 1 base, and 4 bases lay between the germline ends. Germline CDR1 and CDR2: SNHLY and FYNNEI. CDR3 length: 13 amino acids. The CDR3 DNA reads TGTGCCAGCAGTGAAGAGGGTAACTATGGCTACACCTTC. Translating it yields CASSEEGNYGYTF.

A note on this clonotype: A read error may account for a junction end that differs from germline. This sequence joins TRBV6-2 or TRBV6-3 and TRBJ2-1, with 10 bases that match TRBD2. The CDR3 has 11 amino acids. Germline V gene data show CDR1 as MNHEY and CDR2 as SVGEGT. Written as DNA, the CDR3 is TGTGCCAGCAGTTTCGGACTAGCGGTCCACTTC. Encoded protein: CASSFGLAVHF.

This sequence joins TRBV6-5 and TRBJ1-1; no reliable D call. CDR3 length: 14 amino acids. Germline V lookup: CDR1 MNHEY, CDR2 SVGAGI. V was trimmed by 0 bases and J by 3 bases, leaving 8 bases between them. CDR3 sequence reads: CASSYSTRYTEAFF. Here the CDR3 DNA reads TGTGCCAGCAGTTACTCGACAAGGTACACTGAAGCTTTCTTT.

The chain has TRBV5-1 and TRBJ2-5; D is unresolved. Trimming stripped 0 bases from V and 3 bases from J, with 12 bases between. Looked up from germline, CDR1 is SGHRS and CDR2 is YFSETQ. The length of the CDR3 is 15 residues. In nucleotides, the CDR3 is TGCGCCAGCAGCTTGGGCACCTCCCTCGAAGAGACCCAGTACTTC. This translates into CASSLGTSLEETQYF.

The rearrangement uses TRBV4-3 and TRBJ2-1; 11 bases fit TRBD2. CDR3 length: 16 amino acids. V trimming: 0 bases; J trimming: 9 bases; junction bases outside the gene matches: 7. Germline V gives CDR1 LGHNA, CDR2 YSLEER. The CDR3, as DNA: TGCGCCAGCAGCCAAGAACTAGCGGGAGCACCCACTGAGCAGTTCTTC. It encodes CASSQELAGAPTEQFF.

V and J are TRBV10-1 and TRBJ2-1, with TRBD2 matching over 15 bases. Per the germline V gene, CDR1 is WNHNN and CDR2 is SYGVQD (reference sequence). The V and J ends lost 4 bases and 9 bases, in that order; junction bases with no gene match: 4. This CDR3 has 15 residues. CDR3 nucleotides: TGCGCCAGCAGTGGACGGACTAGCGGGAGGGCTGAGCAGTTCTTC. Its translation: CASSGRTSGRAEQFF.

This clonotype was detected only a few times. This chain joins TRBV4-3 and TRBJ2-1; D gene unclear. This CDR3 is 13 amino acids long. CDR1 and CDR2 from the germline V gene are LGHNA and YSLEER. V was trimmed by 1 base and J by 6 bases, leaving 7 bases between them. CDR3 bases: TGCGCCAGCAGCCAAGTTGCTAGCAATGAGCAGTTCTTC. The encoded protein is CASSQVASNEQFF.

This chain joins TRBV10-3 and TRBJ2-2; D gene unclear. CDR1 ENHRY and CDR2 SYGVKD come from the germline V gene. Trimming removed 0 bases from V and 4 bases from J, with 9 bases in between. This CDR3 spans 15 amino acids. The CDR3 DNA reads as TGTGCCATCAGTGAGTCGTCTTGGGGCACCGGGGAGCTGTTTTTT. Amino acids: CAISESSWGTGELFF.

This clonotype turned up a few times. The J gene is TRBJ2-7, the V gene TRBV20-1; D not certain. The V end lost 6 bases, the J end lost 3 bases, and 15 bases lay between the germline ends. The CDR3 is 13 residues long. Germline CDR1 and CDR2: DFQATT and SNEGSKA (reference sequence). As DNA, the CDR3 is TGCAGTGCCATCGGTGAGGCCAGCTACGAGCAGTACTTC. Its protein product is CSAIGEASYEQYF.

This clonotype was found a few times. The V and J genes are TRBV7-2 and TRBJ2-3; maybe TRBD2 (6 bases). V gave up 6 bases and J gave up 7 bases, with 8 bases separating them. Germline V gene lookup returns CDR1 SGHTA and CDR2 FQGNSA. CDR3 size: 11 residues. The CDR3 region is CASRRDHTQYF. The CDR3 DNA follows: TGTGCCAGCAGGCGGGACCATACGCAGTATTTT.

In its sample, this clonotype was seen many times. This chain connects TRBV7-9 to TRBJ1-2, with D unresolved. The V end lost 5 bases, the J end lost 5 bases, and 21 bases lay between the germline ends. Per germline, CDR1 SEHNR and CDR2 FQNEAQ (reference sequence). The CDR3 is 16 residues long. CDR3 DNA: TGTGCCAGCAGCCCTTCCCACAACGATGTTGGTTATGGCTACACCTTC. It encodes CASSPSHNDVGYGYTF. Together with reference TRBV7-9 and TRBJ1-2, the CDR3 gives the full variable domain: DTGVSQNPRHKITKRGQNVTFRCDPISEHNRLYWYRQTLGQGPEFLTYFQNEAQLEKSRLLSDRFSAERPKGSFSTLEIQRTEQGDSAMYLCASSPSHNDVGYGYTFGSGTRLTVV.

This clonotype was picked up many times. The chain is built from TRBV5-1 and TRBJ1-2, with 7 bases that match TRBD1. The CDR3 is 14 residues long. Germline V gene sequence: CDR1 SGHRS, CDR2 YFSETQ. After removal of 3 bases from V and 10 bases from J, the junction contained 12 bases not matched to a gene. The CDR3 coding sequence is TGCGCCAGCAGCTACCGGGCCGGGACAGACGACTACACCTTC. Residues: CASSYRAGTDDYTF.

In its sample, this clonotype was seen a few times. The J gene is TRBJ2-7, the V gene TRBV6-4; TRBD1 aligns across 9 bases. V lost 8 bases, J lost 5 bases, and 7 bases stayed unmatched. Germline lookup yields CDR1 MRHNA and CDR2 SNTAGT. CDR3 length: 13 amino acids. The CDR3 coding sequence is TGTGCCAGCCCATTGGGACAGGGAGACGAGCAGTACTTC. This gives the protein CASPLGQGDEQYF.

This clonotype was detected only a few times. This sequence joins TRBV7-2 and TRBJ2-1; tentatively, D is TRBD1 or TRBD2 (6 bases each). The CDR3 sequence is 16 residues long. The germline gives CDR1 SGHTA, CDR2 FQGNSA. The ends were cut back, 5 bases at V and 7 bases at J, with 21 bases in the middle. The CDR3 protein is CASSRPWGAISNEQFF. Written as DNA, the CDR3 is TGTGCCAGCAGCCGCCCATGGGGGGCCATCTCGAATGAGCAGTTCTTC.

This clonotype appeared a few times. The chain recombines TRBV15 with TRBJ2-3; D gene uncertain. The CDR3 contains 15 residues. CDR1 LNHNV and CDR2 YYDKDF come from the germline V gene (reference sequence). V was trimmed by 2 bases and J by 2 bases, leaving 11 bases between them. The CDR3 sequence is CATSRNAESTDTQYF. The CDR3 DNA sequence: TGTGCCACCAGCAGAAATGCGGAGTCCACAGATACGCAGTATTTT.

The J gene is TRBJ2-7, the V gene TRBV20-1; D is uncertain. V was shortened by 1 base and J by 2 bases, with 18 bases between the two germline ends. The CDR3 has 16 residues. Germline CDR1 DFQATT, CDR2 SNEGSKA (reference sequence). The CDR3 loop reads CSARVSASQRAYEQYF. As DNA, the CDR3 is TGCAGTGCTAGAGTTTCGGCCAGCCAAAGGGCCTACGAGCAGTACTTC.